These 23 T cell receptor beta chains were sequenced from one sample in a study of blood T cell repertoires in COVID-19. Profiled with immunoSEQ multiplex PCR; TCRdb holds only in-frame clones, not every one. The data show 320,000 or so clones, roughly nine tenths seen once. Sequencing used PBMCs or T cells enriched from blood (not recorded which). These receptors all stem from a woman between 25 and 40 years old who had recovered from COVID-19.

The chain uses TRBV24-1 and TRBJ2-7, with D possibly being TRBD1 (6 bases). V was shortened by 6 bases and J by 5 bases, with 31 bases between the two germline ends. The CDR3 contains 19 residues. CDR1 is KGHDR, CDR2 SFDVKD, per germline. CDR3 DNA: TGTGCCACCAGTCCTCCGAATTATAACAGGGACGGGGAGTACGACGAGCAGTACTTC. Amino acid sequence: CATSPPNYNRDGEYDEQYF.

The chain links TRBV28 to TRBJ2-1, with 9 bases aligning to TRBD2. CDR3 size: 13 residues. CDR1 and CDR2 (germline): MDHEN, SYDVKM. V was clipped by 6 bases and J by 10 bases; unmatched bases: 7. DNA for the CDR3: TGTGCCAGCAGAGGGCGGGGGGGCTTGGAGCAGTTCTTC. Amino acid sequence: CASRGRGGLEQFF.

The chain has TRBV10-3 and TRBJ1-1; D gene uncertain. Deletions cut 3 bases from V and 2 bases from J, with 10 bases between. Germline V gives CDR1 ENHRY, CDR2 SYGVKD. The CDR3 sequence is 14 residues long. The CDR3 reads CAISEAIPNTEAFF. CDR3 coding DNA: TGTGCCATCAGTGAAGCGATTCCCAACACTGAAGCTTTCTTT.

The J gene is TRBJ2-7, the V gene TRBV6-5; 11 bases are shared with TRBD1. Trimming removed 6 bases from V and 5 bases from J; junction bases left unmatched: 9. This CDR3 contains 15 residues. CDR1 is MNHEY, CDR2 SVGAGI, per germline. CDR3 protein: CASSQYRTGGHEQYF. CDR3 sequence (DNA): TGTGCCAGCAGCCAATACAGGACAGGGGGCCACGAGCAGTACTTC.

The J gene is TRBJ1-2, the V gene TRBV3-1 (or the pseudogene TRBV3-2); D might be TRBD1 (6 bases). Trimming cost V 3 bases and J 8 bases, with 16 bases left between them. Germline assignment: CDR1 LGHDT and CDR2 YNNKEL (reference sequence). The CDR3 is 14 amino acids. In DNA, the CDR3 is TGTGCCAGCAGCCACGCAACCTTTGGACAGGGCTACACCTTC. It specifies CASSHATFGQGYTF.

The chain has TRBV29-1 and TRBJ1-5; 9 bases line up with TRBD1. The germline V gene encodes CDR1 SQVTM and CDR2 ANQGSEA. The CDR3 is made up of 14 amino acids. The V segment lost 4 bases and the J segment 4 bases; nucleotides outside the gene matches: 5. The CDR3 region is CSVALGTGNQPQHF. CDR3 nucleotides: TGCAGCGTTGCCCTAGGGACAGGGAATCAGCCCCAGCATTTT.

The chain combines TRBV6-5 with TRBJ2-6; 8 nucleotides agree with TRBD2. Trimming took 6 bases from V and 3 from J; bases not matched to a gene: 4. Looked up from germline, CDR1 is MNHEY and CDR2 is SVGAGI. The CDR3 is 15 amino acids. The CDR3 protein is CASSGGAHGANVLTF. The CDR3 DNA reads TGTGCCAGCAGCGGGGGGGCCCATGGGGCCAACGTCCTGACTTTC.

The rearrangement uses TRBV2 and TRBJ2-1; tentative D call: TRBD2 (6 bases). The CDR3 contains 16 residues. The ends were cut back, 4 bases at V and 6 bases at J, with 19 bases in the middle. Germline V gives CDR1 SNHLY, CDR2 FYNNEI. CDR3 sequence (DNA): TGTGCCAGCAGTGGGGAGGTCGCTAGCAGATCCAATGAGCAGTTCTTC. Translation gives CASSGEVASRSNEQFF. Together with reference TRBV2 and TRBJ2-1, the CDR3 gives the full variable domain: EPEVTQTPSHQVTQMGQEVILRCVPISNHLYFYWYRQILGQKVEFLVSFYNNEISEKSEIFDDQFSVERPDGSNFTLKIRSTKLEDSAMYFCASSGEVASRSNEQFFGPGTRLTVL.

The CDR3 here is CASSPWRGARTGELFF. CDR3 DNA sequence: TGTGCCAGCAGCCCCTGGCGGGGGGCGCGGACCGGGGAGCTGTTTTTT. The chain has TRBV6-2 or TRBV6-3 and TRBJ2-2; 8 nucleotides match TRBD2. V shed 6 bases, J shed 5 bases, and the junction held 11 bases outside the gene matches. The CDR3 has 16 amino acids. CDR1 and CDR2 from the germline V gene are MNHEY and SVGEGT.

This clone came up a few times. This chain joins TRBV18 and TRBJ2-7; D possibly corresponds to TRBD1 (6 bases). Germline-derived CDR1 and CDR2 are KGHSH and LQKENI. The CDR3 covers 19 residues. Trimming shortened V by 3 bases and J by 7 bases, and 31 bases separated the two germline ends. The CDR3 loop reads CASSPYTQFDRLRAWEQYF. In DNA form, the CDR3 reads TGTGCCAGCTCACCCTATACCCAATTCGACAGGCTCCGGGCTTGGGAGCAGTACTTC.

V and J are TRBV18 and TRBJ1-5; D possibly corresponds to TRBD1 (6 bases). The CDR3 totals 18 residues. The V end lost 6 bases, the J end lost 3 bases, and 24 bases lay between the germline ends. Per the germline V gene, CDR1 is KGHSH and CDR2 is LQKENI. The CDR3 nucleotides read TGTGCCAGCTCCCTTATTCTTTCAGGGGCCTTACTCAATCAGCCCCAGCATTTT. This codes for CASSLILSGALLNQPQHF.

This clone has at least ten counts. The chain links TRBV2 to TRBJ1-1; D gene ambiguous. V lost 6 bases and J 1 base, leaving 12 bases between the germline ends. CDR3 length: 14 amino acids. Germline CDR1 reads SNHLY; CDR2 reads FYNNEI. DNA of the CDR3: TGTGCCAGCAGCCAGACTGCGTCGAACACTGAAGCTTTCTTT. It specifies CASSQTASNTEAFF.

CDR3 loop: CASSFGQQETQYF. The CDR3 DNA is TGTGCCAGCAGCTTTGGGCAGCAAGAGACCCAGTACTTC. V gene TRBV7-2 combines with J gene TRBJ2-5; D remains ambiguous. The CDR3 is 13 amino acids. Trimming took 3 bases from V and 2 from J, leaving 7 bases between them. Germline V gene data show CDR1 as SGHTA and CDR2 as FQGNSA.

Here the CDR3 DNA reads TGTGCCAGCAGCTTCATGGTCGGGTTATACAATGAGCAGTTCTTC. It yields the protein CASSFMVGLYNEQFF. The chain has TRBV5-8 and TRBJ2-1; D is ambiguous. Germline V gene sequence: CDR1 SGHTS, CDR2 YDEGEE. V was trimmed by 2 bases and J by 4 bases, leaving 13 bases between them. The CDR3 contains 15 residues.

The chain carries TRBV6-5 and TRBJ1-2; a weak D match, TRBD1 (6 bases). The germline gives CDR1 MNHEY, CDR2 SVGAGI. Trimming took off 7 bases at V and 7 bases at J, with 13 bases between the two ends. There are 12 residues in the CDR3. CDR3 in amino acids: CASTTGGVGYTF. The CDR3 nucleotides read TGTGCCAGCACCACGGGGGGCGTTGGCTACACCTTC.

The chain has TRBV3-1 (or the pseudogene TRBV3-2) and TRBJ2-3; D unclear. The CDR3 covers 12 residues. Germline CDR1 LGHDT, CDR2 YNNKEL (reference sequence). Trimming removed 1 base at V and 6 bases at J, with 5 bases between. In DNA, the CDR3 is TGTGCCAGCAGCCAAGCTCTGGATACGCAGTATTTT. Residues: CASSQALDTQYF.

The rearrangement joins TRBV2 to TRBJ2-7, with 13 positions matching TRBD2. Germline trimming cut 6 bases from V and 4 bases from J; bases unmatched to any gene: 3. The CDR3 is 14 residues long. Germline loops: CDR1 SNHLY, CDR2 FYNNEI. The CDR3 DNA sequence: TGTGCCAGCAGGGTGACTAGCGGGGGGTACGAGCAGTACTTC. This sequence encodes CASRVTSGGYEQYF. Using reference TRBV2 and TRBJ2-7 for the parts outside the CDR3, the full variable domain is EPEVTQTPSHQVTQMGQEVILRCVPISNHLYFYWYRQILGQKVEFLVSFYNNEISEKSEIFDDQFSVERPDGSNFTLKIRSTKLEDSAMYFCASRVTSGGYEQYFGPGTRLTVT.

The rearrangement uses TRBV11-2 and TRBJ2-5; 9 bases are a match to TRBD1. J lost 7 bases, V lost 3 bases, and 9 bases had no gene match. Germline V lookup: CDR1 SGHAT, CDR2 FQNNGV. CDR3 length: 15 residues. The CDR3 coding sequence is TGTGCCAGCAGCTTTGGACAGGGGACCGTTCTGACCCAGTACTTC. Amino acids: CASSFGQGTVLTQYF.

As DNA, the CDR3 is TGTGCCAGCAGTTTTAGCATAGACCAGCCCCAGCATTTT. Protein sequence: CASSFSIDQPQHF. This chain links TRBV28 with TRBJ1-5; D not resolved. The CDR3 loop spans 13 amino acids. Trimming pared 3 bases from V and 7 bases from J, leaving 10 bases between. Per the germline V gene, CDR1 is MDHEN and CDR2 is SYDVKM. Drawing the rest from reference TRBV28 and TRBJ1-5, the complete variable domain is DVKVTQSSRYLVKRTGEKVFLECVQDMDHENMFWYRQDPGLGLRLIYFSYDVKMKEKGDIPEGYSVSREKKERFSLILESASTNQTSMYLCASSFSIDQPQHFGDGTRLSIL.

The J gene is TRBJ2-1, the V gene TRBV7-2; TRBD2 is a possible D gene (6 bases). Germline CDR1 SGHTA, CDR2 FQGNSA. V lost 0 bases, J lost 7 bases, and 10 bases lay in between. The CDR3 extends over 14 amino acids. The DNA of the CDR3 is TGTGCCAGCAGCTTAGCGAGACTAGGAAATGAGCAGTTCTTC. This codes for CASSLARLGNEQFF.

The chain combines TRBV10-2 with TRBJ2-5, with 8 bases matching TRBD2. The CDR3 runs to 13 residues. V was clipped by 6 bases and J by 3 bases; unmatched bases: 3. CDR1 WSHSY and CDR2 SAAADI come from the germline V gene. CDR3: CASSPGGEETQYF. Here the CDR3 DNA reads TGCGCCAGCAGCCCCGGGGGGGAAGAGACCCAGTACTTC.

The chain couples TRBV19 to TRBJ1-2, with D maybe TRBD1 (6 bases). This CDR3 region has 13 residues. The V and J ends lost 6 bases and 4 bases respectively, with 12 bases between them. Germline assignment: CDR1 LNHDA and CDR2 SQIVND (reference sequence). The CDR3 bases are TGTGCCAGTAGGAGGACAGCTCTCTATGGCTACACCTTC. It translates to CASRRTALYGYTF.

This sequence joins TRBV10-2 and TRBJ2-3; TRBD2 agrees at 16 bases. The germline V gene encodes CDR1 WSHSY and CDR2 SAAADI. Trimming took 6 bases from V and 4 from J; bases not matched to a gene: 25. The CDR3 totals 23 residues. CDR3 DNA: TGCGCCAGCAGATTGCCCTTGAGAGAGGGACTAGCGGGGGGGCCTCAATCCGCAGATACGCAGTATTTT. It encodes CASRLPLREGLAGGPQSADTQYF.